These 8 T cell receptor beta chains share one sample of origin, sequenced in a study of beta chain features in type 1 diabetes. Isolated RNA was reverse transcribed in full, so expressed TCRB transcripts were sequenced. Generated by immunoSEQ multiplex PCR, the TCRdb table keeps only in-frame clones and is missing some. The sample contains more than 300,000 clones, 7% to 9% of which appear only once. The specimen sequenced was central memory CD4+ T cells from blood. The receptors originated from a woman younger than 30 in good health.

A few counts support this clone. The genes are TRBV9 and TRBJ1-2; 8 bases are a match to TRBD1. Germline V CDR1 and CDR2: SGDLS, YYNGEE. V lost 0 bases and J lost 4; bases outside the gene matches: 2. This CDR3 has 14 residues. CDR3 sequence: CASSVGQGTYGYTF. CDR3 sequence (DNA): TGTGCCAGCAGCGTAGGACAGGGGACCTATGGCTACACCTTC.

This clone was counted a few times. At the DNA level, this CDR3 is encoded by other sequences in the same sample as well. The rearrangement links TRBV28 to TRBJ1-1, with 7 positions matching TRBD1. This CDR3 is built from 13 residues. Germline V gene sequence: CDR1 MDHEN, CDR2 SYDVKM. Trimming took 1 base from V and 4 from J; bases not matched to a gene: 0. The CDR3 sequence is CASSLSGGTEAFF. CDR3 nucleotide sequence: TGTGCCAGCAGTTTATCAGGGGGCACTGAAGCTTTCTTT.

This clone was counted a few times. This chain joins TRBV4-1 and TRBJ2-1; 8 bases map to TRBD2. J was trimmed by 10 bases and V by 0 bases; bases with no gene match: 11. CDR1 and CDR2 (germline): MGHRA, YSYEKL. The CDR3 runs to 16 residues. CDR3 sequence (DNA): TGCGCCAGCAGCCAAGATAGAACAGCGGGAGTGAGGGAGCAGTTCTTC. Translation: CASSQDRTAGVREQFF.

This clone showed up just a few times. This chain joins TRBV5-1 and TRBJ2-5, with 13 bases lining up with TRBD2. The CDR3 is made up of 18 amino acids. Germline CDR1 and CDR2: SGHRS and YFSETQ. The V gene end was trimmed by 0 bases and the J gene end by 5 bases; junction bases not matched to a gene: 10. CDR3 sequence: CASSLGGLAGARGETQYF. For the CDR3, the DNA is TGCGCCAGCAGCTTGGGTGGACTAGCGGGAGCTCGAGGGGAGACCCAGTACTTC.

J is TRBJ2-7 and V is TRBV6-1; D could derive from TRBD1 or TRBD2 (6 bases each). Per the germline V gene, CDR1 is MNHNS and CDR2 is SASEGT. The V end was cut by 1 base, the J end by 2 bases, with 15 bases between. This CDR3 region has 16 residues. Here the CDR3 DNA reads TGTGCCAGCAGTGAAGGGGCCGGGGGCCGACCCTACGAGCAGTACTTC. It specifies CASSEGAGGRPYEQYF.

This clone was found many times. The CDR3 sequence is CSVQKGYNEQFF. The CDR3, as DNA: TGCAGCGTTCAGAAAGGGTACAATGAGCAGTTCTTC. The rearrangement uses TRBV29-1 and TRBJ2-1; the D is unclear. The V gene's germline CDR1 is SQVTM and CDR2 ANQGSEA. The CDR3 spans 12 residues. With 5 bases removed from V and 4 bases from J, the gap between germline ends came to 9 bases.

A remark on this clone: One junction end does not reproduce the germline sequence, and a read error may be involved. The chain has TRBV2 and TRBJ2-3; 7 bases fit TRBD1. The CDR3 totals 11 residues. Germline V lookup: CDR1 SNHLY, CDR2 FYNNEI. The CDR3 loop reads CASSGDKTGQF. Written as DNA, the CDR3 is TGTGCCAGCAGTGGGGATAAGACAGGGCAATTT.

This rearrangement joins TRBV4-2 to TRBJ2-1; TRBD2 matches 9 bases. The V gene's germline CDR1 is LGHNA and CDR2 YNFKEQ. CDR3 length equals 17 residues. V was pared by 0 bases and J by 7 bases, with 10 bases of the junction left unmatched. The CDR3 is CASSQDSSSGRRNEQFF. In DNA form, the CDR3 reads TGTGCCAGCAGCCAAGATTCCAGTAGCGGGAGAAGGAATGAGCAGTTCTTC.